One T cell receptor beta chain is described in this entry. The antigen remains unidentified. The CDR3 runs to 11 residues. The V and J ends lost 3 bases and 3 bases respectively, with 3 bases between them. This entry belongs to a study of T cell responses to AZD1222 COVID-19 vaccine. It was second doses at about 4 or about 12 weeks that were pooled. TCRdb keeps only in-frame clones here, not all; method: immunoSEQ multiplex PCR. The table records 90,000 to 100,000 clones, about 90% of them present only once. General study points: Clonal diversity was possibly underestimated, and the donors were mostly white British, with more females. Two AZD1222 doses significantly raised spike-specific TCR breadth and depth over controls.

The receptor's source is an adult who received the AZD1222 COVID-19 vaccine. Sequencing was performed on peripheral blood, taken 28 days after the second AZD1222 dose. The V gene is TRBV12-3 or TRBV12-4, the J gene TRBJ2-7; D remains ambiguous. This CDR3 is CASSFHYEQYF. The CDR3 DNA reads TGTGCCAGCAGTTTCCACTACGAGCAGTACTTC.